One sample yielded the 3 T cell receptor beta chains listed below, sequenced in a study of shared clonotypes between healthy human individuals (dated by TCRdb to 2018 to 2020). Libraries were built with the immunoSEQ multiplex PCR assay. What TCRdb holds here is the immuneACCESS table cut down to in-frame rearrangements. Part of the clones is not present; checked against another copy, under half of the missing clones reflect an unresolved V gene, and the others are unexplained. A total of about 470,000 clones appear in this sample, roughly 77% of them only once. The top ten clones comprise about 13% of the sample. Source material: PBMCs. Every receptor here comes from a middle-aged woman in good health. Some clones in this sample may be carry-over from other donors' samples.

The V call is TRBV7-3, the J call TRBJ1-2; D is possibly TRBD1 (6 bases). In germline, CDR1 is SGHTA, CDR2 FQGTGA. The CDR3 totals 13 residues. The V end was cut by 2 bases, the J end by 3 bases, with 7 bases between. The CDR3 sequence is CASSLSGDYGYTF. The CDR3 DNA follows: TGTGCCAGCAGCTTATCAGGGGACTATGGCTACACCTTC.

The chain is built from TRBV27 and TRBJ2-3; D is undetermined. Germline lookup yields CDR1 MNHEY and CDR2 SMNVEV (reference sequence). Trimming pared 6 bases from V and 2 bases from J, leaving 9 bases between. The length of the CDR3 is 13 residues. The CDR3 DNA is TGTGCCAGCAGCCGGATCCCCACAGATACGCAGTATTTT. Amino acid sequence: CASSRIPTDTQYF.

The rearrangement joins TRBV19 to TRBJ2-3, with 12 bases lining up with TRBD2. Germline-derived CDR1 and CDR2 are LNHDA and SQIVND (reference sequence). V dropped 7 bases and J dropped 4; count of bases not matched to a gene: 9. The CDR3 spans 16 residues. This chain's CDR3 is CASTARLAGVADTQYF. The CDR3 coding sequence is TGTGCCAGTACTGCGCGACTAGCGGGAGTTGCAGATACGCAGTATTTT.